This TCR beta chain stems from a study of Graves' ophthalmopathy and Graves' hyperthyroidism. Hyperthyroidism patients, aged 18 to 65, were newly diagnosed, under 2 months' duration. Patients were left out if they had other autoimmune diseases, uncontrolled infections, pregnancy or lactation. The study's findings and limits: Blood also contained most of the expanded thyroid clonotypes above 0.001 frequency. Stable hyperthyroidism and ophthalmopathy were told apart by a 13-signature model, which achieved around 90% sensitivity and nearly 84% specificity.

Amplification of TCR beta CDR3 regions used RNA transcripts. HTBI-primed RT-PCR formed the first round, and a multiplex PCR formed the second. Via MiXCR, TCRdb re-called the multiplex PCR reads, giving one row per CDR3 protein. The sample lists about 1.2 million distinct CDR3 sequences; less than 45% were seen once. The CDR3 consists of 13 residues. Germline assignment: CDR1 SGHTA and CDR2 FQGNSA. Trimming removed 6 bases at V and 4 bases at J, with 9 bases between. There are a few counts of this clonotype. What it recognizes is unknown. This sequence was found in an adult man with Graves' hyperthyroidism. The chain carries TRBV7-2 and TRBJ2-2; D is unresolved. The sequenced material came from peripheral blood or thyroid tissue (not recorded which). In DNA, the CDR3 is TGTGCCAGCAGTTGGGTGCCCACCGGGGAGCTGTTTTTT. Encoded protein: CASSWVPTGELFF.